Detailed here is one T cell receptor beta chain. Its antigen remains unknown. The record originates from a study of T cells in tuberculosis. General study findings and limits: Smaller alpha distances in active tuberculosis partly reflected shorter CDR3-alpha lengths.

TCRdb's copy holds only in-frame clones and misses some; the assay was immunoSEQ multiplex PCR. The repertoire consists of 30,000 to 35,000 clones, with 80% to 95% occurring once and the leading ten covering over 9.5%. Time point indicated: new active TB diagnosis, blood taken before or within 7 days of starting treatment. Tuberculosis was confirmed by positive sputum smear and/or M. tuberculosis culture. The CDR3 extends over 13 amino acids. Looked up from germline, CDR1 is SQVTM and CDR2 is ANQGSEA. The V segment lost 6 bases and the J segment 3 bases; nucleotides outside the gene matches: 5. The chain carries TRBV29-1 and TRBJ2-7; 10 nucleotides align to TRBD1. The source was PBMCs, collected at tuberculosis diagnosis. This sequence was found in an adult with tuberculosis. The CDR3 bases are TGCAGCGTCCCGGGACAGGGGAGCTACGAGCAGTACTTC. Residues: CSVPGQGSYEQYF.